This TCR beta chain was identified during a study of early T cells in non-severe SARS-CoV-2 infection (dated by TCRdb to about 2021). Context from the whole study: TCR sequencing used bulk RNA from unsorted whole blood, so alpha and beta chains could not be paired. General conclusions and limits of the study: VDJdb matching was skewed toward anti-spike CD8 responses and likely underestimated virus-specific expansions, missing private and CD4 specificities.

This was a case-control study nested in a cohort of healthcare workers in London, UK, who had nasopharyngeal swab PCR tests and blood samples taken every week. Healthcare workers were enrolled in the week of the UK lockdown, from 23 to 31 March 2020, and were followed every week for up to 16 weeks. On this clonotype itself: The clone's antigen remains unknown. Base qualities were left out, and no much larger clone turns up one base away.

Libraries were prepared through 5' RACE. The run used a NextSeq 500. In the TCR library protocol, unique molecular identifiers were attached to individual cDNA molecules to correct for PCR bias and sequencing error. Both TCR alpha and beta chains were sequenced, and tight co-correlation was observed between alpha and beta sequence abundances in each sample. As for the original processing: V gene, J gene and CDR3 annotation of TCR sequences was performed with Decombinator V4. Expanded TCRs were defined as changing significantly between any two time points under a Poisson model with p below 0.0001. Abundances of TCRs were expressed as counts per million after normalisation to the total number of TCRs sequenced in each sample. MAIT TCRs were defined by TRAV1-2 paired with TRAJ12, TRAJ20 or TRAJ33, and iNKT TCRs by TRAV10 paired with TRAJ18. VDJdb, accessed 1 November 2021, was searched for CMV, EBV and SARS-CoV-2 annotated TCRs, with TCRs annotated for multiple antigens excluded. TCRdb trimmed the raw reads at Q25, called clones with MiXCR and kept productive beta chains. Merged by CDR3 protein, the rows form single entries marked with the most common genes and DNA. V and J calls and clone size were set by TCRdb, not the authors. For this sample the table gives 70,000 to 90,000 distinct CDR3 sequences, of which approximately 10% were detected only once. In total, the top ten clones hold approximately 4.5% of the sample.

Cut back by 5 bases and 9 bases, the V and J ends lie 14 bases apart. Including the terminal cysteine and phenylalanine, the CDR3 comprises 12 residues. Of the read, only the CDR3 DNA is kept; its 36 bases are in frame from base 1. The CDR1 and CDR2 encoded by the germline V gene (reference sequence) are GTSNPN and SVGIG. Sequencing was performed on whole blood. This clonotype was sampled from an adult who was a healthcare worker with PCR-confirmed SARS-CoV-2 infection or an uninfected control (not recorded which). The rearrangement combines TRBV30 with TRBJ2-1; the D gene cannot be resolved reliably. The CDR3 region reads CAWSPSRGEQFF. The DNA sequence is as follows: TGTGCCTGGTCGCCTAGTCGTGGTGAGCAGTTCTTC.